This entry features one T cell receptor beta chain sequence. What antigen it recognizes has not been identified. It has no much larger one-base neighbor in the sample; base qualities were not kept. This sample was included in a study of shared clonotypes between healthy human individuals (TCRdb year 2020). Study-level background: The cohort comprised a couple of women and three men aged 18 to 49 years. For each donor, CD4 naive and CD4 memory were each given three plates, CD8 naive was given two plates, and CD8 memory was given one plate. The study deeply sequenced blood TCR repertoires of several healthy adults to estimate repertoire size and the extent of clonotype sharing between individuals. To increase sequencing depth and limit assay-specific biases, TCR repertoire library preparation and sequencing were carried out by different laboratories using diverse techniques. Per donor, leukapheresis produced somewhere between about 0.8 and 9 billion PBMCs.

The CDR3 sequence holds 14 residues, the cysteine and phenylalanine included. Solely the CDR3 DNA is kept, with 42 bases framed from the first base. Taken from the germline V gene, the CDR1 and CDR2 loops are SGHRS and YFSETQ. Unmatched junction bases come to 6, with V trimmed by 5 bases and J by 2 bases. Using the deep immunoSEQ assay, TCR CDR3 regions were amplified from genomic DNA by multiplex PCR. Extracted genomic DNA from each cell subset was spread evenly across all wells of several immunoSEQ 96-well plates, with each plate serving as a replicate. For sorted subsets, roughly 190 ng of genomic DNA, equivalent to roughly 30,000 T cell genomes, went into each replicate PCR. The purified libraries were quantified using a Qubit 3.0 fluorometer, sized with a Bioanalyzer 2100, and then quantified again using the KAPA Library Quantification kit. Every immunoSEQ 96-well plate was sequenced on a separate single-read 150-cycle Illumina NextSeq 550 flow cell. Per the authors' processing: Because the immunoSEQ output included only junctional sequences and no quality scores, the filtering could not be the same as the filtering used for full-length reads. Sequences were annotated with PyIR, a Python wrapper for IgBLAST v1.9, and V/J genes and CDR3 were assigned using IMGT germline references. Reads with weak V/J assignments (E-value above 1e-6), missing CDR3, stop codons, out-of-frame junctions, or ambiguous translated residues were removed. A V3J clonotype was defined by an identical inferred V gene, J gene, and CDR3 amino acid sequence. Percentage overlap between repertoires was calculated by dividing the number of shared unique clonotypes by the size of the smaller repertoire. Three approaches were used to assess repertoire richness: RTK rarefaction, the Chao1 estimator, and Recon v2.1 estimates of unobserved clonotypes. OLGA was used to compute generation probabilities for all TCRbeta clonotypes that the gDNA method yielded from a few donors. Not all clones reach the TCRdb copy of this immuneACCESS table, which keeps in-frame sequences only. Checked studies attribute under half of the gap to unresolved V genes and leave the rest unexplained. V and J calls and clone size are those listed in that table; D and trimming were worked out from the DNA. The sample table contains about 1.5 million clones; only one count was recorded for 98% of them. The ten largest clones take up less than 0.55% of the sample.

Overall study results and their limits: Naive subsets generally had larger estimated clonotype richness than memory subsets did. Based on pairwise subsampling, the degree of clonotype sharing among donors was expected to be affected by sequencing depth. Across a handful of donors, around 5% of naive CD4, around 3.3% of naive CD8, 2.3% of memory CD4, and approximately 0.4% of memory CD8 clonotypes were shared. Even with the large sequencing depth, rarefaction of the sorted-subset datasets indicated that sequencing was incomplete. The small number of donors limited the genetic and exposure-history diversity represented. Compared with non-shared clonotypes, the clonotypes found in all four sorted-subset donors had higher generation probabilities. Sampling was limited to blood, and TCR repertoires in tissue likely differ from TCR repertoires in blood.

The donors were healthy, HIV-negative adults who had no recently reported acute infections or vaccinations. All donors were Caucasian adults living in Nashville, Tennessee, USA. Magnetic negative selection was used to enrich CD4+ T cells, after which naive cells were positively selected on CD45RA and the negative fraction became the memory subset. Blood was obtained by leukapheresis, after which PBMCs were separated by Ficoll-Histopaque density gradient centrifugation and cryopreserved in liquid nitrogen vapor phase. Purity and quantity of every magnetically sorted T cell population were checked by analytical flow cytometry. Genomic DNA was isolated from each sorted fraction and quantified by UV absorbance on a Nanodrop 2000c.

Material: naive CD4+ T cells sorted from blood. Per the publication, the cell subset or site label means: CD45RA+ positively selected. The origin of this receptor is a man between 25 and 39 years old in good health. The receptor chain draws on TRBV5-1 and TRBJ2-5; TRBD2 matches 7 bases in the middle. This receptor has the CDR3 CASRRAGDQETQYF. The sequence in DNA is TGCGCCAGCAGGAGGGCGGGGGATCAAGAGACCCAGTACTTC.